Sequencing of this TCR beta chain was carried out in a study of blood T cells in healthy people across ages. Study findings and constraints: Estimates of diversity drawn from one million T cells were considered underestimates.

Of note for this clonotype: Its target is unknown.

A J-beta primer mix and a sample-barcoded 5' primer were used in a second PCR of about 7 to 12 cycles. One entry per CDR3 protein results from TCRdb running MiXCR on the 5' RACE reads. The sample has 1.5 million to 2 million distinct CDR3 sequences; around 36% are singletons. The clonotype was recovered from a woman aged 25 to 45 in good health. Sequenced material: blood.

Here the CDR3 reads CASSLAQGPPDTQYF. CDR3 bases: TGCGCCAGCAGCTTGGCCCAGGGGCCCCCAGATACGCAGTATTTT. The rearrangement links TRBV5-1 to TRBJ2-3, with a tentative D call TRBD1 (6 bases). V gave up 0 bases and J gave up 4 bases, with 12 bases separating them. This CDR3 has 15 amino acids. Germline values: CDR1 SGHRS, CDR2 YFSETQ.